This T cell receptor (beta chain) is drawn from a study of blood T cells in healthy people across ages. At the level of the study: In model experiments, template switching was able to capture about one barcoded beta molecule for every two T cells that were present. General observations from the study: Measured against age, TCR beta diversity per million T cells decreased in a roughly linear manner. Diversity was higher, and naive CD4+ cells more numerous, in long-lived donors than in aged donors.

Primers used in a second PCR of about 6 to 12 cycles were a sample-barcoded 5' primer and a J-beta primer mix. Every cDNA molecule bore a tag from a template-switch adaptor containing 12 random nucleotides. TCRdb redid the calling of the 5' RACE reads with MiXCR, one entry per CDR3 protein. The sample has approximately 800,000 distinct CDR3 sequences; about 47% are singletons. This clonotype was recorded many times. Antigen: not known. With V trimmed by 3 bases and J by 2 bases, 3 bases remained unmatched. CDR3 length: 14 residues. In germline, CDR1 is MDHEN, CDR2 SYDVKM. The TCR was taken from an elderly man in good health. Sequencing was carried out using blood. The genes are TRBV28 and TRBJ2-7; 8 bases are a match to TRBD2. The CDR3 DNA reads TGTGCCAGCAGTTTTAGCGGGATACCCTACGAGCAGTACTTC. Translating it yields CASSFSGIPYEQYF. The full variable domain, in which reference TRBV28 and TRBJ2-7 provide the parts outside the CDR3, is DVKVTQSSRYLVKRTGEKVFLECVQDMDHENMFWYRQDPGLGLRLIYFSYDVKMKEKGDIPEGYSVSREKKERFSLILESASTNQTSMYLCASSFSGIPYEQYFGPGTRLTVT.